A selection of T cell receptor beta chains follows, all from one sample in a study of CD8 T cells in ankylosing spondylitis. TCRdb redid the calling of the 5' RACE reads with MiXCR, one entry per CDR3 protein. There are roughly 100,000 distinct CDR3 sequences in the sample; roughly 8% occur only once, and about a tenth lies in the top ten. The sequenced sample consisted of blood, either unsorted or a sorted T cell fraction (not recorded which). All receptors come from a male donor with ankylosing spondylitis or in good health (not recorded which). CDR3s include the opening cysteine and the closing phenylalanine or tryptophan. The order of the fields is D gene, V gene, J gene, clone size, CDR3 DNA, CDR3 protein. The D gene is left open where the match is weak. Some rows have no size entry. The others give once, few or many, or a class for an expanded clone.

D gene: -
V gene: TRBV20-1
J gene: TRBJ2-5
clone size: -
CDR3 DNA: TGCAGTGCTAGAGATCCGGGGACCCAGTACTTC
CDR3 protein: CSARDPGTQYF

D gene: TRBD2
V gene: TRBV5-1
J gene: TRBJ2-7
clone size: many
CDR3 DNA: TGCGCCAGCAGCTTTGGGCTAGCGGGAGTCGAGCAGTACTTC
CDR3 protein: CASSFGLAGVEQYF

D gene: TRBD1
V gene: TRBV11-2
J gene: TRBJ1-4
clone size: many
CDR3 DNA: TGTGCCAGCAGCCCGGGGAGGGGACAGTTACAACTGGGAAATGAAAAACTGTTTTTT
CDR3 protein: CASSPGRGQLQLGNEKLFF

D gene: -
V gene: TRBV20-1
J gene: TRBJ2-7
clone size: many
CDR3 DNA: TGCAGTGCGGGGCAGGACTACTACGAGCAGTACTTC
CDR3 protein: CSAGQDYYEQYF

D gene: -
V gene: TRBV12-3/TRBV12-4
J gene: TRBJ2-4
clone size: many
CDR3 DNA: TGTGCCAGCAGTTTAGGTACTAGCTCAAGGGACATTCAGTACTTC
CDR3 protein: CASSLGTSSRDIQYF

D gene: TRBD2
V gene: TRBV5-1
J gene: TRBJ2-2
clone size: many
CDR3 DNA: TGCGCCAGCAGCCTCCGGCGGGAGGGCTGGGAGCTGTTTTTT
CDR3 protein: CASSLRREGWELFF

D gene: -
V gene: TRBV7-2
J gene: TRBJ2-1
clone size: many
CDR3 DNA: TGTGCCAGCAGCCCTTGGACAGTTTACAATGAGCAGTTCTTC
CDR3 protein: CASSPWTVYNEQFF

D gene: TRBD1
V gene: TRBV2
J gene: TRBJ2-1
clone size: many
CDR3 DNA: TGTGCCAGCAGTGAAAGCTTGGGACAGGGCGGCAATGAGCAGTTCTTC
CDR3 protein: CASSESLGQGGNEQFF

D gene: -
V gene: TRBV5-5
J gene: TRBJ2-1
clone size: many
CDR3 DNA: TGTGCCAGCAGCTACCAGACCAATGAGCAGTTCTTC
CDR3 protein: CASSYQTNEQFF

D gene: TRBD2
V gene: TRBV11-3
J gene: TRBJ2-5
clone size: many
CDR3 DNA: TGTGCCAGCAGCTTAGAAACTAGCGGGAGCGGGGAGACCCAGTACTTC
CDR3 protein: CASSLETSGSGETQYF

D gene: -
V gene: TRBV5-1
J gene: TRBJ1-1
clone size: many
CDR3 DNA: TGCGCCAGCAGAACAGGGAACACTGAAGCTTTCTTT
CDR3 protein: CASRTGNTEAFF

D gene: -
V gene: TRBV12-3/TRBV12-4
J gene: TRBJ2-3
clone size: many
CDR3 DNA: TGTGCCAGCACTTACCGGTCTCACACAGATACGCAGTATTTT
CDR3 protein: CASTYRSHTDTQYF

D gene: TRBD2
V gene: TRBV7-2
J gene: TRBJ2-1
clone size: many
CDR3 DNA: TGTGCCAGCAGATTTTTAGCGGGGAGGAATGAGCAGTTCTTC
CDR3 protein: CASRFLAGRNEQFF

D gene: -
V gene: TRBV7-6
J gene: TRBJ2-7
clone size: many
CDR3 DNA: TGTGCCAGCAGCTTAGAGGCTGGGGTCGAGCAGTACTTC
CDR3 protein: CASSLEAGVEQYF

D gene: -
V gene: TRBV12-3/TRBV12-4
J gene: TRBJ2-4
clone size: many
CDR3 DNA: TGTGCCAGCAGTTTAGGGGGCGAAGGGTACATTCAGTACTTC
CDR3 protein: CASSLGGEGYIQYF

D gene: -
V gene: TRBV20-1
J gene: TRBJ1-3
clone size: many
CDR3 DNA: TGCAGTGCTCGACAGCCCCGCTCTGGAAACACCATATATTTT
CDR3 protein: CSARQPRSGNTIYF

D gene: -
V gene: TRBV29-1
J gene: TRBJ2-2
clone size: many
CDR3 DNA: TGCAGCGTTGACCCCGGGAACACCGGGGAGCTGTTTTTT
CDR3 protein: CSVDPGNTGELFF

D gene: TRBD1
V gene: TRBV14
J gene: TRBJ1-5
clone size: many
CDR3 DNA: TGTGCCAGCAGCCCGCCTCGACAGGGCCCCAATCAGCCCCAGCATTTT
CDR3 protein: CASSPPRQGPNQPQHF

D gene: -
V gene: TRBV12-3/TRBV12-4
J gene: TRBJ1-1
clone size: many
CDR3 DNA: TGTGCCAGCAGGGATATGGGGGCGGCTTTCTTT
CDR3 protein: CASRDMGAAFF

D gene: -
V gene: TRBV7-2
J gene: TRBJ2-5
clone size: -
CDR3 DNA: TGTGCCAGCAGCTTAGGGACAAAACTAGGGACCCAGTACTTC
CDR3 protein: CASSLGTKLGTQYF

D gene: -
V gene: TRBV7-3
J gene: TRBJ2-3
clone size: many
CDR3 DNA: TGTGCCAGCAGCTTCCTCGGACACACAGATACGCAGTATTTT
CDR3 protein: CASSFLGHTDTQYF

D gene: TRBD2
V gene: TRBV7-2
J gene: TRBJ2-1
clone size: few
CDR3 DNA: TGTGCCAGCAGCATACGACTAGCGGGGGGGCAGTACAATGAGCAGTTCTTC
CDR3 protein: CASSIRLAGGQYNEQFF

D gene: -
V gene: TRBV7-3
J gene: TRBJ1-1
clone size: many
CDR3 DNA: TGTGCCAGCAGCTTAGGAGGGGCCAACACTGAAGCTTTCTTT
CDR3 protein: CASSLGGANTEAFF

D gene: -
V gene: TRBV5-6
J gene: TRBJ2-2
clone size: -
CDR3 DNA: TGTGCCAGCAGCTTCAGGGGCAACGGGGAGCTGTTTTTT
CDR3 protein: CASSFRGNGELFF

D gene: TRBD2
V gene: TRBV6-4
J gene: TRBJ2-2
clone size: many
CDR3 DNA: TGTGCCAGCAGCCGACTGAAGGGACTAGCGGGAGGTTTGGAGACCGGGGAGCTGTTTTTT
CDR3 protein: CASSRLKGLAGGLETGELFF

D gene: -
V gene: TRBV21-1
J gene: TRBJ1-3
clone size: many
CDR3 DNA: TGTGCCAGCACCAAACATAGCTCTGGAAACACCATATATTTT
CDR3 protein: CASTKHSSGNTIYF

D gene: -
V gene: TRBV20-1
J gene: TRBJ1-1
clone size: many
CDR3 DNA: TGCAGTGCTCCCCAGGGGAACACTGAAGCTTTCTTT
CDR3 protein: CSAPQGNTEAFF

D gene: -
V gene: TRBV28
J gene: TRBJ2-3
clone size: many
CDR3 DNA: TGTGCCAGCAGTTTGCCGGCAGGAGGCACAGATACGCAGTATTTT
CDR3 protein: CASSLPAGGTDTQYF